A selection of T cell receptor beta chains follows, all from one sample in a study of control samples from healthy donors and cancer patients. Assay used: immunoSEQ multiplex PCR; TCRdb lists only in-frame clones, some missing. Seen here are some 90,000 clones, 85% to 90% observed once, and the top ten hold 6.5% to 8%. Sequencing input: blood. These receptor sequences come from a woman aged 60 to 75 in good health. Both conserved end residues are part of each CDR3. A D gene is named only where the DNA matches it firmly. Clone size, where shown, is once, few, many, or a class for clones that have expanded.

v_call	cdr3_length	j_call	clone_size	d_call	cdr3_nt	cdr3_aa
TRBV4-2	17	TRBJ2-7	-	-	TGTGCCAGCAGCCAAGTCCCCGGGGCAGGGGGGTCCTACGAGCAGTACTTC	CASSQVPGAGGSYEQYF
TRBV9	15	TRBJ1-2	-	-	TGTGCCAGCAGCGTGGGGGCAGGAGGAAACTATGGCTACACCTTC	CASSVGAGGNYGYTF
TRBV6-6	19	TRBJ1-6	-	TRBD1	TGTGCCAGCAGTCTATCCGGGACAGGGGGCCTAATGAAGGGTTCACCCCTCCACTTT	CASSLSGTGGLMKGSPLHF
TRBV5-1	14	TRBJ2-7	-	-	TGCGCCAGCAGCGCCCGGGACGACTCCTACGAGCAGTACTTC	CASSARDDSYEQYF
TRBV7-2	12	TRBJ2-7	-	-	TGTGCCAGCAGCTTAGACTGGGGGGAGCAGTACTTC	CASSLDWGEQYF
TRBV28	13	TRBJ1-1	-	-	TGTGCCAGCAGTTTCCCCGAGCGGGCTGAAGCTTTCTTT	CASSFPERAEAFF
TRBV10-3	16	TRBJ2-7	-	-	TGTGCCATCAGCGCCGGGGCCAGGGGAGGGGCCTACGAGCAGTACTTC	CAISAGARGGAYEQYF
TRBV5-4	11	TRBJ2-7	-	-	TGTGCCAGCAGCTTGAGGGGGGAGCAGTACTTC	CASSLRGEQYF
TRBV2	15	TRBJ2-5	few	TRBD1	TGTGCCAGCAGCGCGGGGACAGGGCCCGGGGAGACCCAGTACTTC	CASSAGTGPGETQYF
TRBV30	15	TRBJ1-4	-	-	TGTGCCTGGAGGGAAGGACCGACGCAGGTCGAAAAACTGTTTTTT	CAWREGPTQVEKLFF
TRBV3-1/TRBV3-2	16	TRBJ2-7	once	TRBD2	TGTGCCAGCAGCCAAGGGATCCTAGCGGGGGGCCGGAAGCAGTACTTC	CASSQGILAGGRKQYF
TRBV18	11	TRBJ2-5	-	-	TGTGCCAGCTCACGGGCAGAGACCCAGTACTTC	CASSRAETQYF
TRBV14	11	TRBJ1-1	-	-	TGTGCCAGCAGCCTGGGACCCGAAGCTTTCTTT	CASSLGPEAFF
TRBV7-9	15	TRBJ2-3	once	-	TGTGCCAGCAGCTTAGCGAGGGGGAGCACAGATACGCAGTATTTT	CASSLARGSTDTQYF
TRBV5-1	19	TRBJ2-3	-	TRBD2	TGCGCCAGCAGCAAACGGACTAGCGGGGGGCCATGGGGCACAGATACGCAGTATTTT	CASSKRTSGGPWGTDTQYF
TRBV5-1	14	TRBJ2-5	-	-	TGCGCCAGCAGCTTGGGATCCACCCAAGAGACCCAGTACTTC	CASSLGSTQETQYF
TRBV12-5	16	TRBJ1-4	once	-	TGTGCTAGTGGTTTGGTGACAGGCCCAACTAATGAAAAACTGTTTTTT	CASGLVTGPTNEKLFF
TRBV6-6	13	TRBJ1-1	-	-	TGTGCCAGCAGCGACGGATTGAACACTGAAGCTTTCTTT	CASSDGLNTEAFF
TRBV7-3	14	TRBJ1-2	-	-	TGTGCCAGCAGCTTAAATAAGGAAGGGTATGGCTACACCTTC	CASSLNKEGYGYTF
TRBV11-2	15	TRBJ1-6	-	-	TGTGCCAGCAGCTTAGAGTCAGGGGATTATTCACCCCTCCACTTT	CASSLESGDYSPLHF
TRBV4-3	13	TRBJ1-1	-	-	TGCGCCAGCAGCCAAGAAGTCGGCACTGAAGCTTTCTTT	CASSQEVGTEAFF
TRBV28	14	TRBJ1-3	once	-	TGTGCCAGCAGCATCGACAGGACTGGAAACACCATATATTTT	CASSIDRTGNTIYF
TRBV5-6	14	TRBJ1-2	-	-	TGTGCCAGCAGCTTGAATCAAGGGAACTATGGCTACACCTTC	CASSLNQGNYGYTF
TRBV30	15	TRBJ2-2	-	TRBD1	TGTGCCTGGAGTGGGGACAGGGGCTTCACCGGGGAGCTGTTTTTT	CAWSGDRGFTGELFF
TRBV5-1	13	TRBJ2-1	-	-	TGCGCCAGCAGCTTGGGGGGTGGGGATGAGCAGTTCTTC	CASSLGGGDEQFF
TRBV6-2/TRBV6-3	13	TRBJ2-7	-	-	TGTGCCAGCAGTTGGAGAGGGTTCTACGAGCAGTACTTC	CASSWRGFYEQYF
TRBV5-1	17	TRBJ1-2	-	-	TGCGCCAGCAGCTTGGGCCCCGGAGTATGGACTAACTATGGCTACACCTTC	CASSLGPGVWTNYGYTF
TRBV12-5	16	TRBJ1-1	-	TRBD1	TGTGCTAGTGGTTCACTGACAGGGGGCGGAAACACTGAAGCTTTCTTT	CASGSLTGGGNTEAFF
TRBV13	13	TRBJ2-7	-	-	TGTGCCAGCAGCTTAGAGTTGGGCTACGAGCAGTACTTC	CASSLELGYEQYF
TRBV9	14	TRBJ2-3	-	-	TGTGCCAGCAGCGTAGCCCAGGCCACAGATACGCAGTATTTT	CASSVAQATDTQYF
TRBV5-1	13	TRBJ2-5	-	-	TGCGCCAGCAGCTTGGGATCACAAGAGACCCAGTACTTC	CASSLGSQETQYF